This passage covers 6 T cell receptor beta chains from one sample sequenced in a study of T-cell memory formation after mild COVID-19. TCRdb called the 5' RACE reads again in MiXCR, with one record for every CDR3 protein. Among about 250,000 distinct CDR3 sequences listed, roughly 17% were seen once. The sequenced material came from PBMCs or a T cell subset sorted from them (not recorded which). The receptors stem from a man aged 18 to 30 who had mild COVID-19 (a few samples of this study predate the infection). Cell type and time point are not known.

This clonotype occurred a few times. The chain recombines TRBV10-3 with TRBJ2-7; no definite D call. The germline V gene encodes CDR1 ENHRY and CDR2 SYGVKD. V shed 4 bases and J shed 1 base, with 8 bases lying between them. The CDR3 consists of 13 residues. CDR3 nucleotides: TGTGCCATCAGTGGCGACACTTCCTACGAGCAGTACTTC. The encoded protein is CAISGDTSYEQYF.

This clonotype has a handful of counts. CDR3 DNA sequence: TGTGCCAGCAGCGTAATGGACGGAGCCTACGAGCAGTACGTC. Encoded protein: CASSVMDGAYEQYV. The rearrangement uses TRBV7-9 and TRBJ2-7; D gene ambiguous. The CDR3 runs 14 residues. Trimming removed 5 bases at V and 2 bases at J, with 13 bases between. Looked up from germline, CDR1 is SEHNR and CDR2 is FQNEAQ (reference sequence).

This clonotype was picked up a small number of times. V is TRBV5-4 and J is TRBJ2-5; D possibly corresponds to TRBD2 (6 bases). The CDR3 sequence is 14 residues long. The germline V gene encodes CDR1 SGHNT and CDR2 YYREEE (reference sequence). Deletions cut 3 bases from V and 3 bases from J, with 12 bases between. The CDR3 loop is CASSYGGLKETQYF. CDR3 DNA sequence: TGTGCCAGCAGCTATGGGGGACTGAAAGAGACCCAGTACTTC.

In DNA form, the CDR3 reads TGTGCCAGCAGTTACTCGACGGGGCAGGCGAACACTGAAGCTTTCTTT. Amino acid sequence: CASSYSTGQANTEAFF. The chain couples TRBV6-5 to TRBJ1-1, with a weak D call TRBD1 (5 bases). The CDR3 length is 16 residues. With 0 bases removed from V and 1 base from J, the gap between germline ends came to 12 bases. Germline loops: CDR1 MNHEY, CDR2 SVGAGI.

This clonotype turned up a few times. The chain is built from TRBV5-1 and TRBJ2-1; 7 bases are a match to TRBD2. Germline CDR1 and CDR2: SGHRS and YFSETQ. The V gene end was trimmed by 4 bases and the J gene end by 0 bases; junction bases not matched to a gene: 10. This CDR3 is 17 amino acids long. The CDR3 protein is CASSPKAGTSSYNEQFF. The CDR3 nucleotides read TGCGCCAGCAGCCCCAAAGCGGGGACCAGCTCCTACAATGAGCAGTTCTTC. Full variable domain (missing parts from reference TRBV5-1 and TRBJ2-1): KAGVTQTPRYLIKTRGQQVTLSCSPISGHRSVSWYQQTPGQGLQFLFEYFSETQRNKGNFPGRFSGRQFSNSRSEMNVSTLELGDSALYLCASSPKAGTSSYNEQFFGPGTRLTVL.

In its sample, this clonotype was seen a few times. The V call is TRBV5-1, the J call TRBJ1-4; D is possibly TRBD1 (5 bases). Deletions cut 4 bases from V and 4 bases from J, with 17 bases between. The CDR3 is made up of 16 amino acids. Per the germline V gene, CDR1 is SGHRS and CDR2 is YFSETQ. The CDR3 protein is CASSELGLGDNEKLFF. CDR3 DNA: TGCGCCAGCAGCGAGCTTGGCTTGGGGGATAATGAAAAACTGTTTTTT.